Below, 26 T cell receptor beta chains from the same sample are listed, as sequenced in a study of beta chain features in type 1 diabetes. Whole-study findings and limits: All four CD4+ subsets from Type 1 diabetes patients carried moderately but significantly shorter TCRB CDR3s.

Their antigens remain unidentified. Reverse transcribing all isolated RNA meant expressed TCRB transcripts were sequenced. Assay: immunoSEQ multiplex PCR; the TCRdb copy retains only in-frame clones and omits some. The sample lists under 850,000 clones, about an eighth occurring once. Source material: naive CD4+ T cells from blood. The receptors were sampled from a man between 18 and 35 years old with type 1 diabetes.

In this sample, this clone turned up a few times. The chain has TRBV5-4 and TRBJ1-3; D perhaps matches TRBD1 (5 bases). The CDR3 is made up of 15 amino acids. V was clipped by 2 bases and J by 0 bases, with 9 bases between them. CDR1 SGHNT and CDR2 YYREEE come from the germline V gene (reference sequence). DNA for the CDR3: TGTGCCAGCAGCTTTGACAGATACTCTGGAAACACCATATATTTT. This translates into CASSFDRYSGNTIYF. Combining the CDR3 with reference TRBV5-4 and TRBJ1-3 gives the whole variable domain ETGVTQSPTHLIKTRGQQVTLRCSSQSGHNTVSWYQQALGQGPQFIFQYYREEENGRGNFPPRFSGLQFPNYSSELNVNALELDDSALYLCASSFDRYSGNTIYFGEGSWLTVV.

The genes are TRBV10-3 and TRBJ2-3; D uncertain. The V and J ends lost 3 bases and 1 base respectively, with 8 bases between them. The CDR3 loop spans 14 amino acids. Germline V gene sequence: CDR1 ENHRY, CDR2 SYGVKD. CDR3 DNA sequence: TGTGCCATCAGTGACTGGTTCGGCACAGATACGCAGTATTTT. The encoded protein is CAISDWFGTDTQYF.

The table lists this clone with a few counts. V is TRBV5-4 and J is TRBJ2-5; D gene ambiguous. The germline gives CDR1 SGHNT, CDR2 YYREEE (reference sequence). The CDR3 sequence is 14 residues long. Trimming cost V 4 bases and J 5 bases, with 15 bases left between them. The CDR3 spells CASSRTGLRETQYF. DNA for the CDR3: TGTGCCAGCAGCCGGACGGGTTTGAGGGAGACCCAGTACTTC.

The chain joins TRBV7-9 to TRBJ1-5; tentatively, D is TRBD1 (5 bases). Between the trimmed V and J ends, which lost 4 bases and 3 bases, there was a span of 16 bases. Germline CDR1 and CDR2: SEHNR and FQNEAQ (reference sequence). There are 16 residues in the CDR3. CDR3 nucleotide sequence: TGTGCCAGCAGCTCCCTGATCGGGGGGGTCAATCAGCCCCAGCATTTT. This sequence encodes CASSSLIGGVNQPQHF.

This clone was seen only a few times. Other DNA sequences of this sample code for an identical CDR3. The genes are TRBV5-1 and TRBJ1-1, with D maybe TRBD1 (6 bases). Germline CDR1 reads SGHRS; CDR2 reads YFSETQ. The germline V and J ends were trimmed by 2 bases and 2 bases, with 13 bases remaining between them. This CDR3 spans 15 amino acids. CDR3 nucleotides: TGCGCCAGCAGCTTAGAGGGACAAAGAAACACTGAAGCTTTCTTT. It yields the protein CASSLEGQRNTEAFF.

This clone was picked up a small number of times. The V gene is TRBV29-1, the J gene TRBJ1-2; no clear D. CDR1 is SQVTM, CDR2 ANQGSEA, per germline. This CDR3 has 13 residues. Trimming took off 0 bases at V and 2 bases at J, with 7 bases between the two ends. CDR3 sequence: CSVEDGRNYGYTF. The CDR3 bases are TGCAGCGTTGAAGACGGCCGGAACTATGGCTACACCTTC.

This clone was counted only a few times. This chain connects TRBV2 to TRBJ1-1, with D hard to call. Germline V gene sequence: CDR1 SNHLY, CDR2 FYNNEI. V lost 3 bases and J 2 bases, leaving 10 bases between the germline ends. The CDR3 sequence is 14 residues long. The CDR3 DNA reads TGTGCCAGCAGTGACCTCCTGGGTAACACTGAAGCTTTCTTT. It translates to CASSDLLGNTEAFF.

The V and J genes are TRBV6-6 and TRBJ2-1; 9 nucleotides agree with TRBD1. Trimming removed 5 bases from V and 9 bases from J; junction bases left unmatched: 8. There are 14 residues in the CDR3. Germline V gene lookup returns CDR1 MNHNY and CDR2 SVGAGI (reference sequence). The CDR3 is CASSPGDRVPEQFF. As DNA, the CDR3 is TGTGCCAGCAGTCCTGGGGACAGGGTCCCTGAGCAGTTCTTC.

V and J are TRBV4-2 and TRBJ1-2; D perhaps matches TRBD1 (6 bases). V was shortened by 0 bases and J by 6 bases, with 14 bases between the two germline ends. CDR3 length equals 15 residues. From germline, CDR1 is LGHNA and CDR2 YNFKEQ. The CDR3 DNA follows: TGTGCCAGCAGCCAAGATATTGGCACAGGGCATGGCTACACCTTC. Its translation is CASSQDIGTGHGYTF.

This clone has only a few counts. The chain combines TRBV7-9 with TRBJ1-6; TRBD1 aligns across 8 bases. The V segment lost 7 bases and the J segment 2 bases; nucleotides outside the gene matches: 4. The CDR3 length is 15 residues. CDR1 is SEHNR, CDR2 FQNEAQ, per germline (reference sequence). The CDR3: CASMAQGAYNSPLHF. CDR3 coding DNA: TGTGCCAGCATGGCACAGGGGGCCTATAATTCACCCCTCCACTTT.

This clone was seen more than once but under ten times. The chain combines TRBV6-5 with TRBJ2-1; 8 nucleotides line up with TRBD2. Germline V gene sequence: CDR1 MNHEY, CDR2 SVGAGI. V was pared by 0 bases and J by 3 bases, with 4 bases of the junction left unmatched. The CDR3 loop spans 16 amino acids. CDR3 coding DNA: TGTGCCAGCAGTTACTCGGGCGGGGGGATCTACAATGAGCAGTTCTTC. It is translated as CASSYSGGGIYNEQFF.

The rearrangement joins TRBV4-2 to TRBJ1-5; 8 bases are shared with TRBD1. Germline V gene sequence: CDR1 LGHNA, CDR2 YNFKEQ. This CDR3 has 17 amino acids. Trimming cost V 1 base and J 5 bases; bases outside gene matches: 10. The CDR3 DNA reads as TGTGCCAGCAGCCAAGCGACCGGACAGGGTAGAGATCAGCCCCAGCATTTT. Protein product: CASSQATGQGRDQPQHF.

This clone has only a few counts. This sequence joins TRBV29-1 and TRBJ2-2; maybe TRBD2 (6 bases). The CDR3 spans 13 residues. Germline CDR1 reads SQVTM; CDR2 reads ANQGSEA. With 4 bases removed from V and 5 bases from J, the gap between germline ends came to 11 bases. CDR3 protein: CSVVRGGTGELFF. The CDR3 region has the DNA TGCAGCGTTGTGCGGGGTGGGACCGGGGAGCTGTTTTTT.

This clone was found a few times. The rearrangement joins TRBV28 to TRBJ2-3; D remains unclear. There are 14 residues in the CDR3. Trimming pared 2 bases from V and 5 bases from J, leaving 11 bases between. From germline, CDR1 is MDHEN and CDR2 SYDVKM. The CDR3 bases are TGTGCCAGCAGTTTACGTGGCGCTGGAGATACGCAGTATTTT. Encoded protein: CASSLRGAGDTQYF.

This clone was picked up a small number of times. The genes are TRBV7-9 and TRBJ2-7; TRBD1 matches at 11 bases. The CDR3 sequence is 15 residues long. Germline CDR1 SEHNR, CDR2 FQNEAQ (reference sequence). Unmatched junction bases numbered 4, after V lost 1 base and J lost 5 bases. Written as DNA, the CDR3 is TGTGCCAGCAGCTTAGTAGGGACAGGGGGTAACGAGCAGTACTTC. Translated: CASSLVGTGGNEQYF.

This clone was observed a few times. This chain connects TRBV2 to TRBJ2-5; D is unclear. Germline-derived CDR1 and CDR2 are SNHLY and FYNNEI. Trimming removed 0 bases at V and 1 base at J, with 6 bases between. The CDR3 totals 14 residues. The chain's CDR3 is CASSEASGQETQYF. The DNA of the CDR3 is TGTGCCAGCAGTGAAGCGTCTGGCCAAGAGACCCAGTACTTC.

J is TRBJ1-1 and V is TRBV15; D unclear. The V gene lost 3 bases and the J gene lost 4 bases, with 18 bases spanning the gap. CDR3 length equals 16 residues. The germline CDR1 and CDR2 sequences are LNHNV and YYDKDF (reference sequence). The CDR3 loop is CATSRDSVGSPTEAFF. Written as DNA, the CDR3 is TGTGCCACCAGCAGGGATTCCGTGGGGTCCCCCACTGAAGCTTTCTTT. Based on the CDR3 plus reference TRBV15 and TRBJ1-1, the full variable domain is DAMVIQNPRYQVTQFGKPVTLSCSQTLNHNVMYWYQQKSSQAPKLLFHYYDKDFNNEADTPDNFQSRRPNTSFCFLDIRSPGLGDTAMYLCATSRDSVGSPTEAFFGQGTRLTVV.

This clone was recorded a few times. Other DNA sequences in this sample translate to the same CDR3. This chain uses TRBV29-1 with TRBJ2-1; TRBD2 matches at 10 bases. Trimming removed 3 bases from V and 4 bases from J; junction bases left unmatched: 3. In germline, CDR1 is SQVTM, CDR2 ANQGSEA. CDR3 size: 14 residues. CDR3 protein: CSVESGGAYNEQFF. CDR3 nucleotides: TGCAGCGTTGAGAGCGGGGGGGCGTACAATGAGCAGTTCTTC.

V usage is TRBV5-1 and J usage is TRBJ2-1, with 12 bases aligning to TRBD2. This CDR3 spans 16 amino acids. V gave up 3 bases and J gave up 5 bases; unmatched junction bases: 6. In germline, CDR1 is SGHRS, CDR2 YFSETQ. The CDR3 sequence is CASSSGLAGPNNEQFF. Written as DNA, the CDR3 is TGCGCCAGCAGCTCCGGACTAGCGGGGCCTAACAATGAGCAGTTCTTC.

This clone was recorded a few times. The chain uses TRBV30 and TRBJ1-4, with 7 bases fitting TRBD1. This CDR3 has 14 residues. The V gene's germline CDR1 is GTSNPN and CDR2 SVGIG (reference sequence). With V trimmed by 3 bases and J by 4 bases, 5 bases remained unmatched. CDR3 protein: CAWSPGTVNEKLFF. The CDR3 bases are TGTGCCTGGAGCCCTGGGACAGTTAATGAAAAACTGTTTTTT. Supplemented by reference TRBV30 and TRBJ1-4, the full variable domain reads SQTIHQWPATLVQPVGSPLSLECTVEGTSNPNLYWYRQAAGRGLQLLFYSVGIGQISSEVPQNLSASRPQDRQFILSSKKLLLSDSGFYLCAWSPGTVNEKLFFGSGTQLSVL.

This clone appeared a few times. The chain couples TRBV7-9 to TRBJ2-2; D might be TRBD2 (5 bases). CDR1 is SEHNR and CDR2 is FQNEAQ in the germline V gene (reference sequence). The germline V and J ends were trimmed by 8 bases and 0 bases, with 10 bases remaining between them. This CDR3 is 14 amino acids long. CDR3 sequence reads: CASGGKANTGELFF. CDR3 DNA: TGTGCCAGCGGAGGCAAAGCGAACACCGGGGAGCTGTTTTTT. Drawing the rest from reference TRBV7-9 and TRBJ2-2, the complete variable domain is DTGVSQNPRHKITKRGQNVTFRCDPISEHNRLYWYRQTLGQGPEFLTYFQNEAQLEKSRLLSDRFSAERPKGSFSTLEIQRTEQGDSAMYLCASGGKANTGELFFGEGSRLTVL.

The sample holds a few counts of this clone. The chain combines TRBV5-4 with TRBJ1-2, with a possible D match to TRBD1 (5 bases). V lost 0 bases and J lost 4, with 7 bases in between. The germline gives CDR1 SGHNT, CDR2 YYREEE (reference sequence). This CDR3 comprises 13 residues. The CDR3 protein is CASSLEGSYGYTF. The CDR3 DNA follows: TGTGCCAGCAGCTTGGAGGGGTCCTATGGCTACACCTTC.

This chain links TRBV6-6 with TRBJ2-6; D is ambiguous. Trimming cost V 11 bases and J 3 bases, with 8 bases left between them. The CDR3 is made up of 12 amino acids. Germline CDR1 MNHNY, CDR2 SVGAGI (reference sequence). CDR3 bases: TGTGCCGGTTCTAGTGGGGCCAACGTCCTGACTTTC. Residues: CAGSSGANVLTF.

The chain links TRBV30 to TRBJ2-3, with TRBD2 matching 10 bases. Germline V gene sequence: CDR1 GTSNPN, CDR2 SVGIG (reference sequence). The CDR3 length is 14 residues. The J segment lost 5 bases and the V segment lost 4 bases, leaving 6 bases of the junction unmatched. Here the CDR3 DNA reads TGTGCCTGGATTAGCGGGGGGAAAAAAGATACGCAGTATTTT. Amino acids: CAWISGGKKDTQYF. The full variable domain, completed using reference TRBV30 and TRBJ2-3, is SQTIHQWPATLVQPVGSPLSLECTVEGTSNPNLYWYRQAAGRGLQLLFYSVGIGQISSEVPQNLSASRPQDRQFILSSKKLLLSDSGFYLCAWISGGKKDTQYFGPGTRLTVL.

DNA of the CDR3: TGTGCCAGTAGTTGGCGGGGGGTCGATGAGCAGTTCTTC. Its protein is CASSWRGVDEQFF. The rearrangement uses TRBV19 and TRBJ2-1; 8 bases align to TRBD2. J gave up 8 bases and V 5 bases, and 5 bases lay outside the gene matches. This CDR3 has 13 amino acids. CDR1 is LNHDA, CDR2 SQIVND, per germline (reference sequence). Full variable domain (outside the CDR3, taken from reference TRBV19 and TRBJ2-1): DGGITQSPKYLFRKEGQNVTLSCEQNLNHDAMYWYRQDPGQGLRLIYYSQIVNDFQKGDIAEGYSVSREKKESFPLTVTSAQKNPTAFYLCASSWRGVDEQFFGPGTRLTVL.

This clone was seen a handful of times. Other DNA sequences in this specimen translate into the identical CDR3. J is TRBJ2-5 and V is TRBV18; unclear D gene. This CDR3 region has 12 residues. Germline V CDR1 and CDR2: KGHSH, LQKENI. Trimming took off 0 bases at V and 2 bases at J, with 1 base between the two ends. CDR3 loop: CASSPPQETQYF. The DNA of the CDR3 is TGTGCCAGCTCACCACCGCAAGAGACCCAGTACTTC. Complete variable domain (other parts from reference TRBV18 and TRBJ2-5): NAGVMQNPRHLVRRRGQEARLRCSPMKGHSHVYWYRQLPEEGLKFMVYLQKENIIDESGMPKERFSAEFPKEGPSILRIQQVVRGDSAAYFCASSPPQETQYFGPGTRLLVL.